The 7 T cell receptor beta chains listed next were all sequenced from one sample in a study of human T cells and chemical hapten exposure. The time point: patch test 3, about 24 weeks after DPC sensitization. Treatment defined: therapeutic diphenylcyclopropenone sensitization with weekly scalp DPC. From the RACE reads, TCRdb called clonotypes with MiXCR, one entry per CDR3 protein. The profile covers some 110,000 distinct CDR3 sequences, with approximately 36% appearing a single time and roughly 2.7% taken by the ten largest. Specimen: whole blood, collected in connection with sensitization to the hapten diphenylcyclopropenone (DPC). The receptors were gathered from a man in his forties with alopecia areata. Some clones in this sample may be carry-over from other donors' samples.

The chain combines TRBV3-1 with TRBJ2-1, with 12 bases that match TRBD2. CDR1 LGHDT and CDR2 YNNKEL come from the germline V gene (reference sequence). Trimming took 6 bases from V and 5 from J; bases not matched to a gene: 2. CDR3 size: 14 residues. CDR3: CASRTSGSHNEQFF. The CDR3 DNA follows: TGTGCCAGCAGGACTAGCGGGAGCCACAATGAGCAGTTCTTC.

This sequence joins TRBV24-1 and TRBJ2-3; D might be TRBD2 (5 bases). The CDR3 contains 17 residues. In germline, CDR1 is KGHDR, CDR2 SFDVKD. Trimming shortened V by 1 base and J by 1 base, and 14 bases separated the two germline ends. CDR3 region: CATSDFIRSGRTDTQYF. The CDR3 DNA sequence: TGTGCCACCAGTGATTTTATTAGAAGCGGACGCACAGATACGCAGTATTTT.

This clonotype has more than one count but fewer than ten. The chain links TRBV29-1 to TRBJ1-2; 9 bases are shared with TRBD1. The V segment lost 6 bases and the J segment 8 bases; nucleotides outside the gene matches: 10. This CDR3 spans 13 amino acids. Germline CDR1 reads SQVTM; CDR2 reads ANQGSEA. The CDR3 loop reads CSVGDRVQGGYTF. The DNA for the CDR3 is TGCAGCGTGGGGGACAGGGTACAGGGGGGCTACACCTTC.

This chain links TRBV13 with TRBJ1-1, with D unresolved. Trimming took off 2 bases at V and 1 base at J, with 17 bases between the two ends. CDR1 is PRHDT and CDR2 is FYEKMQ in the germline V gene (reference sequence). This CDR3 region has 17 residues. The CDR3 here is CASSLRRQVPSNTEAFF. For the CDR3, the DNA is TGTGCCAGCAGCTTAAGACGTCAGGTCCCGTCGAACACTGAAGCTTTCTTT. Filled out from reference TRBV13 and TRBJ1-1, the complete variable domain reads AAGVIQSPRHLIKEKRETATLKCYPIPRHDTVYWYQQGPGQDPQFLISFYEKMQSDKGSIPDRFSAQQFSDYHSELNMSSLELGDSALYFCASSLRRQVPSNTEAFFGQGTRLTVV.

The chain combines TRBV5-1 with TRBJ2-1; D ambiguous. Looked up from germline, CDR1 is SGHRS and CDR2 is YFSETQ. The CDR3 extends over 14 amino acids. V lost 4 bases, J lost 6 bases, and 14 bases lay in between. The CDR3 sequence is CASSQVPSFNEQFF. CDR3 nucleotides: TGCGCCAGCAGCCAAGTCCCCAGTTTCAATGAGCAGTTCTTC.

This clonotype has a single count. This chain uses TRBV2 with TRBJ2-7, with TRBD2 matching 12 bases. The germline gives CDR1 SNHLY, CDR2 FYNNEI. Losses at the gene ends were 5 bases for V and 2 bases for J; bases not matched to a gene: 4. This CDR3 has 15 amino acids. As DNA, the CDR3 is TGTGCCAGCAGTCCTCGACTAGCGGGGGCCTACGAGCAGTACGTC. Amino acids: CASSPRLAGAYEQYV.

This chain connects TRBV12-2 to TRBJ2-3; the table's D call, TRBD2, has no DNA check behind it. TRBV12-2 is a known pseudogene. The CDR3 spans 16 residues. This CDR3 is CARRSEGHPNTDTQYF. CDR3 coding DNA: TGTGCAAGGCGCAGCGAGGGCCATCCGAACACAGATACGCAGTATTTT.